These 32 T cell receptor beta chains came from one sample sequenced in a study of blood T cell repertoires in COVID-19. Some clones are missing from TCRdb's copy, which holds only in-frame ones; the method was immunoSEQ multiplex PCR. This table holds 84,000 or so clones, roughly 73% found once. Input material: peripheral blood. Receptors originate from a human donor in a cohort sampled during active COVID-19.

The J gene is TRBJ2-7, the V gene TRBV28; D unresolved. Trimming removed 6 bases from V and 2 bases from J, with 11 bases in between. This CDR3 is built from 13 residues. Germline V gene lookup returns CDR1 MDHEN and CDR2 SYDVKM. CDR3 sequence: CASSPSNAYEQYF. CDR3 nucleotides: TGTGCCAGCAGCCCTTCTAACGCCTACGAGCAGTACTTC.

CDR3 coding DNA: TGTGCCAGCAGTTTAAACTCCCAGGGGCGGTCACCCCTCCACTTT. Translated: CASSLNSQGRSPLHF. This chain joins TRBV28 and TRBJ1-6; a weak D match, TRBD1 (6 bases). CDR1 and CDR2 from the germline V gene are MDHEN and SYDVKM. The V end was cut by 2 bases, the J end by 10 bases, with 15 bases between. There are 15 residues in the CDR3.

This chain connects TRBV15 to TRBJ2-7; a possible D gene is TRBD2 (5 bases). Germline V gene data show CDR1 as LNHNV and CDR2 as YYDKDF (reference sequence). Trimming took off 5 bases at V and 4 bases at J, with 21 bases between the two ends. The CDR3 is made up of 16 amino acids. CDR3 region: CATSRTAGSYAYEQYF. The CDR3 DNA follows: TGTGCCACCAGCCGGACCGCGGGCAGTTATGCGTACGAGCAGTACTTC.

The chain carries TRBV6-1 and TRBJ2-1; D remains unclear. This CDR3 contains 15 residues. Looked up from germline, CDR1 is MNHNS and CDR2 is SASEGT. V was clipped by 2 bases and J by 0 bases, with 8 bases between them. In DNA, the CDR3 is TGTGCCAGCAGTGAACTACTGAGCTCCTACAATGAGCAGTTCTTC. Its protein is CASSELLSSYNEQFF.

The J gene is TRBJ1-1, the V gene TRBV30, with 10 nucleotides matching TRBD1. V lost 0 bases to trimming and J lost 5 bases; unmatched junction nucleotides: 6. CDR3 size: 15 residues. Germline-derived CDR1 and CDR2 are GTSNPN and SVGIG (reference sequence). The CDR3 reads CAWSVGRTGGTEAFF. In DNA form, the CDR3 reads TGTGCCTGGAGTGTAGGGCGGACAGGGGGAACTGAAGCTTTCTTT. Using reference TRBV30 and TRBJ1-1 for the parts outside the CDR3, the full variable domain is SQTIHQWPATLVQPVGSPLSLECTVEGTSNPNLYWYRQAAGRGLQLLFYSVGIGQISSEVPQNLSASRPQDRQFILSSKKLLLSDSGFYLCAWSVGRTGGTEAFFGQGTRLTVV.

CDR3 amino acids: CASSYRQRVTFHEAFF. Here the CDR3 DNA reads TGTGCCAGCAGTTACCGCCAGAGGGTCACCTTTCATGAAGCTTTCTTT. This rearrangement joins TRBV6-5 to TRBJ1-1; unclear D gene. The CDR3 is 16 amino acids. Germline V gene lookup returns CDR1 MNHEY and CDR2 SVGAGI. Trimming removed 2 bases from V and 7 bases from J, with 20 bases in between.

The CDR3 nucleotides read TGTGCCAGTAGTAGCACAGGGGCTGGCGAAAAACTGTTTTTT. Translated: CASSSTGAGEKLFF. V gene TRBV19 combines with J gene TRBJ1-4, with 7 nucleotides matching TRBD1. The CDR3 sequence is 14 residues long. Germline values: CDR1 LNHDA, CDR2 SQIVND (reference sequence). Trimming removed 4 bases from V and 8 bases from J; junction bases left unmatched: 7.

The sample holds a few counts of this clone. The chain couples TRBV9 to TRBJ1-6; D uncertain. The V end was cut by 6 bases, the J end by 10 bases, with 14 bases between. This CDR3 contains 13 residues. The germline gives CDR1 SGDLS, CDR2 YYNGEE. The CDR3 bases are TGTGCCAGCAATATCGGGGAGGCCTCACCCCTCCACTTT. This sequence encodes CASNIGEASPLHF.

In this sample, this clone turned up once. The V and J genes are TRBV5-1 and TRBJ1-1; D is unresolved. Germline-derived CDR1 and CDR2 are SGHRS and YFSETQ. Trimming stripped 0 bases from V and 3 bases from J, with 9 bases between. The CDR3 covers 14 residues. CDR3 in amino acids: CASSLVGADTEAFF. CDR3 nucleotide sequence: TGCGCCAGCAGCTTGGTGGGTGCGGACACTGAAGCTTTCTTT.

The genes are TRBV7-2 and TRBJ2-3; 11 nucleotides line up with TRBD2. The CDR3 extends over 17 amino acids. V gave up 4 bases and J gave up 0 bases; unmatched junction bases: 6. Germline V lookup: CDR1 SGHTA, CDR2 FQGNSA. The CDR3 here is CASSSPSSGGSTDTQYF. In DNA form, the CDR3 reads TGTGCCAGCAGCTCCCCATCTAGCGGGGGGAGCACAGATACGCAGTATTTT. The full variable domain, in which reference TRBV7-2 and TRBJ2-3 provide the parts outside the CDR3, is GAGVSQSPSNKVTEKGKDVELRCDPISGHTALYWYRQSLGQGLEFLIYFQGNSAPDKSGLPSDRFSAERTGGSVSTLTIQRTQQEDSAVYLCASSSPSSGGSTDTQYFGPGTRLTVL.

The chain has TRBV19 and TRBJ2-7; 7 bases line up with TRBD1. Germline loops: CDR1 LNHDA, CDR2 SQIVND (reference sequence). The CDR3 sequence is 14 residues long. V lost 1 base, J lost 7 bases, and 7 bases stayed unmatched. The CDR3, as DNA: TGTGCCAGTAGTATAGCAAGGGGGCAACTGGAGCAGTACTTC. It is translated as CASSIARGQLEQYF. The entire variable domain, with the rest obtained from reference TRBV19 and TRBJ2-7, is as follows: DGGITQSPKYLFRKEGQNVTLSCEQNLNHDAMYWYRQDPGQGLRLIYYSQIVNDFQKGDIAEGYSVSREKKESFPLTVTSAQKNPTAFYLCASSIARGQLEQYFGPGTRLTVT.

DNA of the CDR3: TGTGCCAGCAGCCCTCGACAGGGAAGGGCTGGAAACACCATATATTTT. Translated: CASSPRQGRAGNTIYF. The rearrangement joins TRBV6-2 or TRBV6-3 to TRBJ1-3; 7 nucleotides line up with TRBD1. Germline loops: CDR1 MNHEY, CDR2 SVGEGT. With 6 bases clipped from V and 2 bases from J, the junction kept 10 bases outside the gene matches. CDR3 size: 16 residues.

In its sample, this clone was seen a few times. CDR3 sequence: CASSLATGRAEAFF. CDR3 nucleotides: TGTGCCAGCAGCTTGGCGACAGGAAGGGCTGAAGCTTTCTTT. V gene TRBV5-5 combines with J gene TRBJ1-1; perhaps TRBD1 as D (6 bases). Deletions cut 0 bases from V and 6 bases from J, with 12 bases between. This CDR3 has 14 amino acids. Germline-derived CDR1 and CDR2 are SGHKS and YYEKEE (reference sequence). The complete variable domain, with remaining parts taken from reference TRBV5-5 and TRBJ1-1, reads DAGVTQSPTHLIKTRGQQVTLRCSPISGHKSVSWYQQVLGQGPQFIFQYYEKEERGRGNFPDRFSARQFPNYSSELNVNALLLGDSALYLCASSLATGRAEAFFGQGTRLTVV.

This sequence joins TRBV7-2 and TRBJ1-4; D unresolved. The germline gives CDR1 SGHTA, CDR2 FQGNSA. The CDR3 has 12 amino acids. V lost 5 bases to trimming and J lost 8 bases, with 9 bases between them. CDR3 in amino acids: CASSAQVEKLFF. The CDR3 region has the DNA TGTGCCAGCAGCGCCCAGGTGGAAAAACTGTTTTTT.

The chain couples TRBV6-5 to TRBJ1-6; 8 positions agree with TRBD1. Germline trimming cut 0 bases from V and 9 bases from J; bases unmatched to any gene: 4. The CDR3 totals 15 residues. Germline V lookup: CDR1 MNHEY, CDR2 SVGAGI. In DNA, the CDR3 is TGTGCCAGCAGTTACTCAGGGGACAGGTCTTCACCCCTCCACTTT. This encodes CASSYSGDRSSPLHF.

The CDR3 spells CASSRPWTGSGKNIQYF. Written as DNA, the CDR3 is TGTGCCAGCTCACGACCCTGGACAGGGTCCGGCAAAAACATTCAGTACTTC. The chain combines TRBV18 with TRBJ2-4; 8 bases are a match to TRBD1. The CDR3 length is 17 residues. Trimming took 4 bases from V and 3 from J; bases not matched to a gene: 11. Germline V gene lookup returns CDR1 KGHSH and CDR2 LQKENI.

This sequence joins TRBV5-4 and TRBJ1-3, with D maybe TRBD1 (5 bases). Germline V CDR1 and CDR2: SGHNT, YYREEE (reference sequence). Trimming pared 4 bases from V and 2 bases from J, leaving 10 bases between. CDR3 length equals 14 residues. The CDR3 spells CASSRGETGNTIYF. The CDR3 bases are TGTGCCAGCAGCCGGGGGGAGACTGGAAACACCATATATTTT.

The chain has TRBV28 and TRBJ2-7; 12 positions agree with TRBD1. CDR1 MDHEN and CDR2 SYDVKM come from the germline V gene. This CDR3 is 15 amino acids long. V shed 5 bases and J 0 bases; nucleotides not matched to a gene: 2. Here the CDR3 reads CASSEGQGASYEQYF. CDR3 nucleotide sequence: TGTGCCAGCAGTGAGGGACAGGGGGCCTCCTACGAGCAGTACTTC.

This clone was picked up one time. This chain joins TRBV7-2 and TRBJ2-1; 9 nucleotides align to TRBD2. V lost 5 bases to trimming and J lost 4 bases; unmatched junction nucleotides: 9. The germline CDR1 and CDR2 sequences are SGHTA and FQGNSA. The CDR3 is made up of 16 amino acids. The CDR3 bases are TGTGCCAGCAGCCCTAGCGGTAGCGGGGGTTACAATGAGCAGTTCTTC. Translation gives CASSPSGSGGYNEQFF.

Only a few counts were recorded for this clone. The rearrangement joins TRBV7-8 to TRBJ2-7; D not certain. Germline V gene lookup returns CDR1 SGHVS and CDR2 FQNEAQ. This CDR3 has 14 amino acids. V was cut by 2 bases and J by 4 bases, with 12 bases left in between. CDR3 residues: CASSLPQHSYEQYF. DNA for the CDR3: TGTGCCAGCAGCTTACCTCAACACAGTTACGAGCAGTACTTC.

J is TRBJ2-7 and V is TRBV2; D is unresolved. CDR1 and CDR2 (germline): SNHLY, FYNNEI. V shed 6 bases and J shed 0 bases, with 6 bases lying between them. The CDR3 is 12 residues long. CDR3 region: CASRSSSYEQYF. The CDR3 DNA reads TGTGCCAGCAGGTCGAGCTCCTACGAGCAGTACTTC.

This chain links TRBV7-2 with TRBJ1-6; TRBD1 matches 9 bases. V shed 1 base and J 6 bases; nucleotides not matched to a gene: 4. Germline V CDR1 and CDR2: SGHTA, FQGNSA. The CDR3 is 16 residues long. CDR3: CASSLVGTGLNSPLHF. CDR3 DNA sequence: TGTGCCAGCAGCTTAGTAGGGACAGGGCTTAATTCACCCCTCCACTTT.

This chain links TRBV21-1 with TRBJ2-7; TRBD1, as called in the table, went unchecked against the DNA. TRBV21-1 has pseudogene status. The CDR3 loop spans 14 amino acids. The CDR3 nucleotides are TGTGCCAGCAGCTACGGGACAGGGAGCTACGAGCAGTACTTC. Translated: CASSYGTGSYEQYF.

This clone was seen only a few times. This chain joins TRBV11-3 and TRBJ1-2; 8 bases line up with TRBD1. CDR3 length: 13 amino acids. V gave up 5 bases and J gave up 4 bases; unmatched junction bases: 3. Looked up from germline, CDR1 is SGHNT and CDR2 is YENEEA. Here the CDR3 DNA reads TGTGCCAGCAGCAGACAGGGGCGCTATGGCTACACCTTC. It yields the protein CASSRQGRYGYTF.

The rearrangement joins TRBV7-2 to TRBJ2-5, with 10 bases identical to TRBD2. Germline CDR1 reads SGHTA; CDR2 reads FQGNSA. V shed 2 bases and J 5 bases; nucleotides not matched to a gene: 11. The CDR3 spans 17 residues. This chain's CDR3 is CASSLRLAGAPWETQYF. CDR3 DNA: TGTGCCAGCAGCTTAAGGCTAGCGGGGGCCCCCTGGGAGACCCAGTACTTC.

The gene calls are TRBV28 and TRBJ2-6, with 14 bases aligning to TRBD2. This CDR3 contains 18 residues. V shed 5 bases and J 2 bases; nucleotides not matched to a gene: 5. In germline, CDR1 is MDHEN, CDR2 SYDVKM. CDR3 region: CASSPWTSGGPGANVLTF. The DNA of the CDR3 is TGTGCCAGCAGTCCCTGGACTAGCGGGGGGCCTGGGGCCAACGTCCTGACTTTC.

The chain carries TRBV7-6 and TRBJ2-1; TRBD2 agrees at 7 bases. J lost 12 bases, V lost 6 bases, and 11 bases had no gene match. Germline assignment: CDR1 SGHVS and CDR2 FNYEAQ. The CDR3 has 13 amino acids. The CDR3 reads CASSLVGGEAQFF. Here the CDR3 DNA reads TGTGCCAGCAGTCTAGTGGGGGGGGAGGCGCAGTTCTTC.

The rearrangement uses TRBV24-1 and TRBJ2-3, with TRBD2 matching over 7 bases. CDR3 size: 15 residues. Trimming took 3 bases from V and 4 from J; bases not matched to a gene: 6. Germline assignment: CDR1 KGHDR and CDR2 SFDVKD. CDR3 amino acids: CATSDIGGGADTQYF. Written as DNA, the CDR3 is TGTGCCACCAGTGATATTGGCGGGGGAGCAGATACGCAGTATTTT.

The V and J genes are TRBV6-5 and TRBJ2-7; 8 nucleotides match TRBD1. The CDR3 loop spans 15 amino acids. V lost 5 bases, J lost 2 bases, and 8 bases stayed unmatched. In germline, CDR1 is MNHEY, CDR2 SVGAGI. CDR3 DNA sequence: TGTGCCAGCAGTCGGATGGACAGGGTCACCTACGAGCAGTACTTC. Translation: CASSRMDRVTYEQYF.

The chain uses TRBV11-3 and TRBJ1-2; 11 bases map to TRBD1. The V gene end was trimmed by 0 bases and the J gene end by 5 bases; junction bases not matched to a gene: 5. The germline V gene has CDR1 SGHNT and CDR2 YENEEA. The CDR3 has 16 residues. The CDR3 DNA reads TGTGCCAGCAGCTTAGATTCCGGACAGGGGGCATATGGCTACACCTTC. Translating gives CASSLDSGQGAYGYTF.

CDR3 DNA: TGTGCCAGCAGCCCTCAACCTGCGGGCACTGAAGCTTTCTTT. Its protein is CASSPQPAGTEAFF. This sequence joins TRBV3-1 (or the pseudogene TRBV3-2) and TRBJ1-1; D remains ambiguous. CDR3 length equals 14 residues. The ends were cut back, 4 bases at V and 4 bases at J, with 13 bases in the middle. From germline, CDR1 is LGHDT and CDR2 YNNKEL (reference sequence).

This clone was recorded a few times. This rearrangement joins TRBV2 to TRBJ2-2, with D possibly TRBD2 on 5 matching bases. The CDR3 totals 13 residues. The V gene's germline CDR1 is SNHLY and CDR2 FYNNEI. The V gene lost 7 bases and the J gene lost 1 base, with 7 bases spanning the gap. CDR3 in DNA: TGTGCCAGCACGGGGAGGAACACCGGGGAGCTGTTTTTT. Translation gives CASTGRNTGELFF.